This T cell receptor beta chain was obtained from a study of blood T cell repertoires in COVID-19. Overall study context: Samples of COVID-19 (acute and convalescent) were obtained from the United States, Italy and Spain.

Method: immunoSEQ multiplex PCR; TCRdb's copy keeps in-frame clones and lacks some. The sample has 250,000 to 300,000 clones; 85% to 90% are singletons. Sequenced sample: peripheral blood. This receptor was taken from a man aged 40-55 years with acute or convalescent COVID-19.

CDR3 in DNA: TGTGCCAGCAGCACCCGGGACAGGGATCCCGGGGAGCTGTTTTTT. Its translation: CASSTRDRDPGELFF. V and J are TRBV9 and TRBJ2-2; 9 nucleotides line up with TRBD1. The V and J ends lost 4 bases and 6 bases, in that order; junction bases with no gene match: 7. CDR1 is SGDLS, CDR2 YYNGEE, per germline. The CDR3 runs to 15 residues.